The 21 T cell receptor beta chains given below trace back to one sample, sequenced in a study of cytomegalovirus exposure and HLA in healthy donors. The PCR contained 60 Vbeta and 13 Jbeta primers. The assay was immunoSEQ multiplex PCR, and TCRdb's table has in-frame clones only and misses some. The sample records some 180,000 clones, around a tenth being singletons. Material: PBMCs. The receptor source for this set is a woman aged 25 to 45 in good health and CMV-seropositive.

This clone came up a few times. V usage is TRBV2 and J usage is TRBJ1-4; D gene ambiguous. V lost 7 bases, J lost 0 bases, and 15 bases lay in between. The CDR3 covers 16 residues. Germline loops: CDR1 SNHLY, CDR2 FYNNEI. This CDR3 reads CASIRSGSATNEKLFF. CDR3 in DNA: TGTGCCAGCATCCGATCGGGGTCCGCAACTAATGAAAAACTGTTTTTT.

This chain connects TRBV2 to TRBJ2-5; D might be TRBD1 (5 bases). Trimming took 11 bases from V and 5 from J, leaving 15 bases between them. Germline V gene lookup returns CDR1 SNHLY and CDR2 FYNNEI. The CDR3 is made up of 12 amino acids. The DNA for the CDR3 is TGTGCCGGAAACAGGTTAAGGGAGACCCAGTACTTC. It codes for CAGNRLRETQYF.

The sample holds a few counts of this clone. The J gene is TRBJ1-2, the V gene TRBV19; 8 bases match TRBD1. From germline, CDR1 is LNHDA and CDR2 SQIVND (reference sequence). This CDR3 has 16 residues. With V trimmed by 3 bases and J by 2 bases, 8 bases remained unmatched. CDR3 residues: CASSIPVYRGNYGYTF. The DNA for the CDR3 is TGTGCCAGTAGTATCCCGGTCTACAGGGGGAACTATGGCTACACCTTC.

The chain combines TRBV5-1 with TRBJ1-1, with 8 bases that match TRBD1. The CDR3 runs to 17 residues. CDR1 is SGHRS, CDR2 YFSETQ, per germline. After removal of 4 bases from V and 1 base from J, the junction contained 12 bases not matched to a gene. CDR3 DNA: TGCGCCAGCAGCCTTGCCGTGGCAGGGGGCCCGAACACTGAAGCTTTCTTT. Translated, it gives CASSLAVAGGPNTEAFF.

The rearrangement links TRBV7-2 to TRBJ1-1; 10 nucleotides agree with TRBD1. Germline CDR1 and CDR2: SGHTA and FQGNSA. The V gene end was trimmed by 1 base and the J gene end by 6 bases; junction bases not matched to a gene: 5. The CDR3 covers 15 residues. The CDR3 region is CASSLGTGGTAEAFF. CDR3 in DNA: TGTGCCAGCAGCTTAGGGACAGGGGGTACCGCTGAAGCTTTCTTT.

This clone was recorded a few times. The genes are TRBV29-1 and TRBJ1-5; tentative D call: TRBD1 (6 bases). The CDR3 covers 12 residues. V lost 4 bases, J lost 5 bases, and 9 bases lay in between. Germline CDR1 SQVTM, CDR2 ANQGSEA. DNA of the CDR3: TGCAGCGTTGCCTCAGGGGATCAGCCCCAGCATTTT. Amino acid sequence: CSVASGDQPQHF.

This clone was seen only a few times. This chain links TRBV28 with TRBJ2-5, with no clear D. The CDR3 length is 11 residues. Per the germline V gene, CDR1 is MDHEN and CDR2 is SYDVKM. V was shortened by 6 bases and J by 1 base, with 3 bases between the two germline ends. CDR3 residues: CASRLQETQYF. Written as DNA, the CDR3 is TGTGCCAGCAGACTCCAAGAGACCCAGTACTTC.

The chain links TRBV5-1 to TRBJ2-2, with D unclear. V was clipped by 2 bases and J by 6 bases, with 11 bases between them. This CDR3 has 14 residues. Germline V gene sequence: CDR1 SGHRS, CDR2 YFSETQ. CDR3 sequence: CASSFGFAAGELFF. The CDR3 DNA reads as TGCGCCAGCAGCTTCGGGTTTGCGGCCGGGGAGCTGTTTTTT.

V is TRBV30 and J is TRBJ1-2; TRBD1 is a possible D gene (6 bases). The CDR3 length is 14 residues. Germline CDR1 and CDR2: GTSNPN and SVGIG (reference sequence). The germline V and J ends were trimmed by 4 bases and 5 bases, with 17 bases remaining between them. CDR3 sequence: CAWISFAQGYGYTF. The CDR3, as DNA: TGTGCCTGGATATCTTTCGCGCAGGGGTATGGCTACACCTTC.

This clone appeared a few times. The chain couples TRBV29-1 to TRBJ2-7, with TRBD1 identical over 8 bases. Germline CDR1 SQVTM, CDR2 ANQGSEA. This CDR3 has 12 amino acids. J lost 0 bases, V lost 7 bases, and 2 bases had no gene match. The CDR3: CSGTGYSYEQYF. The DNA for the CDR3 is TGCAGCGGGACAGGGTACTCCTACGAGCAGTACTTC.

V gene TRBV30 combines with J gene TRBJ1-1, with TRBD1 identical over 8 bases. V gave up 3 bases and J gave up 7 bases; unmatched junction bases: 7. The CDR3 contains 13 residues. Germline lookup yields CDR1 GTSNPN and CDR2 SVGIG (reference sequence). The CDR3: CAWRPGGWVEAFF. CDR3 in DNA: TGTGCCTGGAGACCAGGGGGCTGGGTTGAAGCTTTCTTT.

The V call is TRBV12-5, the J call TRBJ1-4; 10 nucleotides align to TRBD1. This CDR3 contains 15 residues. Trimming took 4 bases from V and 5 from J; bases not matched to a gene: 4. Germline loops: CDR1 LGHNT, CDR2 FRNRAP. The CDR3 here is CASGSGQGENEKLFF. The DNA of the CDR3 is TGTGCTAGTGGTTCAGGACAGGGGGAGAATGAAAAACTGTTTTTT.

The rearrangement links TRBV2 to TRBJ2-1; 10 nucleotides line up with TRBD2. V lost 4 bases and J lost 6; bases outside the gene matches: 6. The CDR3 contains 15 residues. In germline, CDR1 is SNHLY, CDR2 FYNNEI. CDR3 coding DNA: TGTGCCAGCAGTGTACTACTAGCGGGGACCAATGAGCAGTTCTTC. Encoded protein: CASSVLLAGTNEQFF.

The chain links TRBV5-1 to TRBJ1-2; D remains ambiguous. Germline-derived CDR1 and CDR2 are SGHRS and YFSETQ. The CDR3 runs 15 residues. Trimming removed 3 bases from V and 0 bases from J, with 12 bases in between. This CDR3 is CASSSWTSANYGYTF. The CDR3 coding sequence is TGCGCCAGCAGCTCTTGGACTTCAGCTAACTATGGCTACACCTTC.

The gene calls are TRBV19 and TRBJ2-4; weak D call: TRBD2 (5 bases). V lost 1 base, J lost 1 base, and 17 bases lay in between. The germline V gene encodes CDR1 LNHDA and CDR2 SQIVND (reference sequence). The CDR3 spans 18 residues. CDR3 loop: CASSIASVGSGAKNIQYF. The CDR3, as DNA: TGTGCCAGTAGTATAGCCTCCGTGGGGAGCGGCGCCAAAAACATTCAGTACTTC.

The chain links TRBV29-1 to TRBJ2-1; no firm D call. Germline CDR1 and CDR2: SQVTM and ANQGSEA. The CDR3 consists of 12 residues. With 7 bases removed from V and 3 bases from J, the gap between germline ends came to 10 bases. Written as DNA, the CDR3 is TGCAGCGCCGAGGAAAGCTACAATGAGCAGTTCTTC. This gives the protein CSAEESYNEQFF.

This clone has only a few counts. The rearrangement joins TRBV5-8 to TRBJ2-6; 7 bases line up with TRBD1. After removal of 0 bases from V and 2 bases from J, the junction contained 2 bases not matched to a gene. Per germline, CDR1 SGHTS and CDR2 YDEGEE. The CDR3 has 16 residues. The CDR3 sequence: CASSLVDRPGANVLTF. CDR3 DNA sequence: TGTGCCAGCAGCTTGGTGGACAGGCCTGGGGCCAACGTCCTGACTTTC.

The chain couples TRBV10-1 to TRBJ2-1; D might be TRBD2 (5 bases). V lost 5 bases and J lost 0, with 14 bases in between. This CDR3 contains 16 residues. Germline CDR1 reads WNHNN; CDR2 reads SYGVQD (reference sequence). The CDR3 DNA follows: TGCGCCAGCAGTCCCCTAGCTTCTCGCTCCTACAATGAGCAGTTCTTC. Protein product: CASSPLASRSYNEQFF.

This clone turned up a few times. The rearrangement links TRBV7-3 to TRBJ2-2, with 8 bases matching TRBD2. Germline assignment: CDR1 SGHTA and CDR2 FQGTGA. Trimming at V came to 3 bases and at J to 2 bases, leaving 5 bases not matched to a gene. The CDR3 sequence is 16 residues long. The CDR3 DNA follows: TGTGCCAGCAGCTTGGGCGGGGGGCGAAACACCGGGGAGCTGTTTTTT. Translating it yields CASSLGGGRNTGELFF.

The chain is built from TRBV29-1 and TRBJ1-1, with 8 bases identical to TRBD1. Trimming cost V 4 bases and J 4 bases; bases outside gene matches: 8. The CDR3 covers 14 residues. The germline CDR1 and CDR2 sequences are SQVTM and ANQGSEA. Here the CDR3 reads CSVARQGRRTEAFF. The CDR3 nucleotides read TGCAGCGTTGCCCGACAGGGGAGGCGCACTGAAGCTTTCTTT.

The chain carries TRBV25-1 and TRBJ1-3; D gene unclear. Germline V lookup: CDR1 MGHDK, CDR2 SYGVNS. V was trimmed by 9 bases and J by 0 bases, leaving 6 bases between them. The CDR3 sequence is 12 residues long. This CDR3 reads CASISSGNTIYF. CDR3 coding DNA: TGTGCCAGTATATCCTCTGGAAACACCATATATTTT.